This T cell receptor beta chain appears in the sequencing data of a study of T cells in Graves' hyperthyroidism and ophthalmopathy. Predating any ophthalmopathy symptoms, the blood sample was taken at first hyperthyroidism diagnosis. The CDR3 regions of TCR beta were amplified from RNA transcripts. Carried out on the TCR CDR3, a first-round RT-PCR used the HTBI primer set. TCRdb called the multiplex PCR reads again in MiXCR, with one record for every CDR3 protein. There are about 360,000 distinct CDR3 sequences in the sample; 15% to 18% occur only once, and 28% lies in the top ten. CDR1 and CDR2 (germline): DFQATT, SNEGSKA (reference sequence). Losses at the gene ends were 5 bases for V and 6 bases for J; bases not matched to a gene: 15. The CDR3 loop spans 17 amino acids. Study-wide results and caveats: Patients with ophthalmopathy were separated from those with stable hyperthyroidism by a 13 V-J model.

This clonotype appeared many times. Its antigen is still unknown. The origin of this receptor is a woman between 18 and 30 years old with Graves' hyperthyroidism that later progressed to Graves' ophthalmopathy. V usage is TRBV20-1 and J usage is TRBJ2-1, with 11 bases fitting TRBD2. Input material: blood. In nucleotides, the CDR3 is TGCAGTGCTTCGAGCCCAGCCCCGGGACTAGCGGCCAATGAGCAGTTCTTC. Its protein product is CSASSPAPGLAANEQFF.